This T cell receptor beta chain was identified in a study of tumor and adjacent non-tumor tissue in lung cancer. Study context: Aged about 30 to 85 years, patients included roughly ten men and a handful of women with stage I to III disease. Each sample yielded 3.5 million to 4.5 million productive TCRbeta reads on average.

No cell sorting was done before RNA was extracted from the tissue. The junction had 8 bases not matched to a gene; V was cut back by 6 bases and J by 0 bases. Germline CDR1 MRHNA, CDR2 SNTAGT. The CDR3 runs to 16 residues. The library came from three nested PCR rounds adapted from ARM-PCR protocols. MiXCR was run by TCRdb on the multiplex PCR reads, yielding one entry per CDR3 protein. The sample lists 200,000 to 250,000 distinct CDR3 sequences; about 71% were seen once. Sequencing was performed on lung tumor tissue. This clonotype was sampled from a man between 60 and 70 years old with non-small cell lung cancer. The chain employs TRBV6-4 and TRBJ2-3, with TRBD2 identical over 8 bases. Here the CDR3 reads CASRTELAASTDTQYF. The DNA for the CDR3 is TGTGCCAGCAGGACCGAACTAGCGGCTAGCACAGATACGCAGTATTTT.